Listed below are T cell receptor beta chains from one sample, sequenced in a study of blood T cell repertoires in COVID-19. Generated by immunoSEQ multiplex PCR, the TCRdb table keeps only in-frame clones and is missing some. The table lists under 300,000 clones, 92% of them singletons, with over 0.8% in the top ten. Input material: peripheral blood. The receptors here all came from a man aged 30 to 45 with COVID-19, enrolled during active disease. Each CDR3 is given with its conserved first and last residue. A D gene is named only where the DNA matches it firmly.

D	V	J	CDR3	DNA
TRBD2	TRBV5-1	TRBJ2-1	CASNLGLAGGLYVYNEQFF	TGCGCCAGCAACCTGGGACTAGCGGGGGGGCTGTATGTATACAATGAGCAGTTCTTC
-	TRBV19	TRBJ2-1	CASTSFYSGDNEQFF	TGTGCCAGTACGAGTTTTTATTCGGGGGACAATGAGCAGTTCTTC
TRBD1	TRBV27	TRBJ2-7	CASSPDRTISYEQYF	TGTGCCAGCAGCCCGGACAGGACGATCTCCTACGAGCAGTACTTC
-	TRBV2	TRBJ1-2	CASSEWEGPYGYTF	TGTGCCAGCAGTGAGTGGGAGGGGCCCTATGGCTACACCTTC
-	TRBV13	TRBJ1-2	CASSRGLGGYTF	TGTGCCAGCAGCCGGGGTCTCGGCGGCTACACCTTC
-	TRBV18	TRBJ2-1	CASSSVTPNNEQFF	TGTGCCAGCTCATCCGTAACCCCTAACAATGAGCAGTTCTTC
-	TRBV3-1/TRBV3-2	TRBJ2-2	CASSRRVGGTGELFF	TGTGCCAGCAGCCGGAGGGTTGGGGGGACCGGGGAGCTGTTTTTT
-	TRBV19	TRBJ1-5	CASSIPSSQPQHF	TGTGCCAGTAGTATACCATCGAGCCAGCCCCAGCATTTT
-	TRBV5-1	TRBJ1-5	CASRPGPGGGQPQHF	TGCGCCAGCAGACCGGGCCCGGGAGGAGGCCAGCCCCAGCATTTT
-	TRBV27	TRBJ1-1	CASSLSEGVRTEAFF	TGTGCCAGCAGTTTATCGGAAGGGGTCCGAACTGAAGCTTTCTTT
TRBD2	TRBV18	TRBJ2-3	CASSPFSRGGTDTQYF	TGTGCCAGCTCACCATTTAGTCGGGGGGGCACAGATACGCAGTATTTT